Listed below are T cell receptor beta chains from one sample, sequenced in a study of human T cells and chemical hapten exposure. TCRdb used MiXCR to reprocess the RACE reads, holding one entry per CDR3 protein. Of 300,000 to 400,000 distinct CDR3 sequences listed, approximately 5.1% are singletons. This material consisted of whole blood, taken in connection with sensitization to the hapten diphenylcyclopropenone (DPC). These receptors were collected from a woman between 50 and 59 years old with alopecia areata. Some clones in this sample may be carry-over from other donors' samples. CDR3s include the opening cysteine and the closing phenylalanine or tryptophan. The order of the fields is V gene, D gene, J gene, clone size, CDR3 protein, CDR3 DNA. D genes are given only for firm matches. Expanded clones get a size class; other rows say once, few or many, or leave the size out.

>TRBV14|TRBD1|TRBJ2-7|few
CASSQRAGTGYSYEQYF
TGTGCCAGCAGCCAGCGAGCAGGGACAGGGTACTCCTACGAGCAGTACTTC
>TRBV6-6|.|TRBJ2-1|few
CASSYWPYNEQFF
TGTGCCAGCAGCTACTGGCCCTACAATGAGCAGTTCTTC
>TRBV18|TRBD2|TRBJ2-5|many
CASSPLAGGSQETQYF
TGTGCCAGCTCACCCCTAGCGGGGGGTTCCCAAGAGACCCAGTACTTC
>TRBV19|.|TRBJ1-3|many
CASSIGNGNTIYF
TGTGCCAGTAGTATTGGGAACGGAAACACCATATATTTT
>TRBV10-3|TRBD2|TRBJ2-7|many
CAISGGTSGSRFKQYF
TGTGCCATCAGCGGCGGGACTAGCGGGAGTAGATTTAAGCAGTACTTC
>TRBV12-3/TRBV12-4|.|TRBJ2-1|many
CASSPLPAAMNTFF
TGTGCCAGCAGCCCCTTGCCCGCGGCAATGAATACGTTCTTC
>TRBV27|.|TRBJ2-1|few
CASSQGGHNEQFF
TGTGCCAGCAGTCAAGGGGGGCACAATGAGCAGTTCTTC
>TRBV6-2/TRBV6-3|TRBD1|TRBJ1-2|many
CASRRTGTGGSGYTF
TGTGCCAGCAGGAGGACCGGGACAGGGGGATCTGGCTACACCTTC
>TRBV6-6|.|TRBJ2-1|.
CASSYGDYNEQFF
TGTGCCAGCAGTTATGGCGATTACAATGAGCAGTTCTTC
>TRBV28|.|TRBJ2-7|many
CASSFGRYEQYF
TGTGCCAGCAGTTTTGGTCGATACGAGCAGTACTTC
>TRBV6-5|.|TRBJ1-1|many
CASWDRAHTEAFF
TGTGCCAGCTGGGACCGGGCTCACACTGAAGCTTTCTTT
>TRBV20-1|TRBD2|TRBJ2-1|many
CSAPTQRGFNEQFF
TGCAGTGCTCCAACACAGCGGGGCTTTAATGAGCAGTTCTTC
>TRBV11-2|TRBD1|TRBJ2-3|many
CASSLPRQGRNTQYF
TGTGCCAGCAGCCTCCCCCGACAGGGGAGAAATACGCAGTATTTT
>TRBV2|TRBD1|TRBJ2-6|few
CATMDRISGANVLTF
TGTGCCACCATGGACAGGATCTCTGGGGCCAACGTCCTGACTTTC
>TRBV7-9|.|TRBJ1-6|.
CAITPPGSSPLHF
TGTGCCATCACTCCACCAGGAAGTTCACCCCTCCACTTT
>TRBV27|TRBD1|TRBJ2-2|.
CASSLRDRLTGELFF
TGTGCCAGCAGTCTAAGGGACAGACTCACCGGGGAGCTGTTTTTT
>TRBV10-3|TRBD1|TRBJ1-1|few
CAIRMTYRGRGSEAFF
TGTGCCATCAGAATGACATACAGGGGGAGAGGTTCTGAAGCTTTCTTT
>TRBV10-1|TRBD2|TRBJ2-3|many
CASSGGTSGIRPPDTQYF
TGCGCCAGCAGTGGCGGGACTAGCGGGATTCGCCCCCCAGATACGCAGTATTTT
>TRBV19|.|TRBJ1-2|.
CASKEDYGYTF
TGTGCCAGTAAAGAAGACTATGGCTACACCTTC
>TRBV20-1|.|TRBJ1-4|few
CSAGLDATNEKLFF
TGCAGTGCTGGCCTGGACGCAACTAATGAAAAACTGTTTTTT
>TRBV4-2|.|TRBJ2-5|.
CASSQDPRGQETQYF
TGTGCCAGCAGCCAAGATCCCCGCGGCCAAGAGACCCAGTACTTC
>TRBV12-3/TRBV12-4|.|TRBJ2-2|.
CASSTLTGNTGELFF
TGTGCCAGCAGCACCCTGACAGGGAACACCGGGGAGCTGTTTTTT
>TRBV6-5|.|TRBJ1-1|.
CASSVTGWNTEAFF
TGTGCCAGCAGTGTGACAGGCTGGAACACTGAAGCTTTCTTT
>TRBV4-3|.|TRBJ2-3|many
CASSQAGGWADTQYF
TGCGCCAGCAGCCAAGCGGGGGGCTGGGCAGATACGCAGTATTTT
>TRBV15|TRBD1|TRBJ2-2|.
CATSRGTGVNTGELFF
TGTGCCACCAGCAGAGGGACAGGGGTTAACACCGGGGAGCTGTTTTTT
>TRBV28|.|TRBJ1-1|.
CASRKGQPNTEAFF
TGTGCCAGCAGAAAAGGACAGCCGAACACTGAAGCTTTCTTT
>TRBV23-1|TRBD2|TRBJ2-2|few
CASSQPSLAGDTGELFF
TGCGCCAGCAGTCAGCCGTCACTAGCGGGAGACACCGGGGAGCTGTTTTTT
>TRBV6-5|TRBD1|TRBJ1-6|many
CASSPITGTGGSPLHF
TGTGCCAGCAGTCCGATTACCGGGACAGGGGGATCACCCCTCCACTTT
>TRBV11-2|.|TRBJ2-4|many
CASSSMGGDRNIQYF
TGTGCCAGCAGTTCAATGGGGGGCGATCGAAACATTCAGTACTTC
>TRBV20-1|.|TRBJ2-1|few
CSAGPRNEQFF
TGCAGCGCCGGACCGAGGAATGAGCAGTTCTTC
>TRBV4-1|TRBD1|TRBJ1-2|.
CASSQGSDRRYGYTF
TGCGCCAGCAGCCAGGGGTCGGACAGGCGATATGGCTACACCTTC
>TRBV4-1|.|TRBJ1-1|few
CASSQDPRPKTEAFF
TGCGCCAGCAGCCAAGATCCCCGTCCGAAGACTGAAGCTTTCTTT
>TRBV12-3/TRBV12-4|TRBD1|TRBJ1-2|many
CASRFGQGYGYTF
TGTGCCAGCAGATTCGGACAGGGCTATGGCTACACCTTC
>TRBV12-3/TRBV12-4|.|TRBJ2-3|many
CASSRTGGSTDTQYF
TGTGCCAGCAGCCGGACAGGAGGGAGCACAGATACGCAGTATTTT
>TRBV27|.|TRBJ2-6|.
CASSLRAGVGSGANVLTF
TGTGCCAGCAGTTTAAGGGCAGGGGTAGGCTCTGGGGCCAACGTCCTGACTTTC
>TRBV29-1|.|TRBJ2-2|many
CSVGGVTDTGELFF
TGCAGCGTGGGGGGCGTTACGGACACCGGGGAGCTGTTTTTT